This paragraph covers one T cell receptor beta chain sequence. This sample was taken from a study of blood T cell repertoires in COVID-19. Study background: COVID-19 samples, acute and convalescent, were from the United States, Italy and Spain. The analysed material was cDNA or gDNA that came from T cells, B-cell-depleted T cells, or PBMCs.

Original analysis: Amplification from reference gene primers served as the basis for estimated nucleated cell counts. This table comes from immunoSEQ multiplex PCR, and its TCRdb copy is limited to in-frame clones, with some not included. V, J and clone size reflect that table, while D and trimming were determined from the DNA. The sample shows under 150,000 clones, approximately 90% of them seen only once. The receptor was derived from a man between 50 and 59 years old with active or convalescent COVID-19. The sample taken for sequencing was peripheral blood.

This CDR3 is CASSLEFGTGIFLHF. CDR3 nucleotides: TGCGCCAGCAGCCTGGAATTCGGGACAGGGATATTCCTCCACTTT. The chain uses TRBV5-1 and TRBJ1-6; 9 bases fit TRBD1. Unmatched junction bases numbered 14, after V lost 4 bases and J lost 15 bases. CDR3 size: 15 residues. CDR1 and CDR2 from the germline V gene are SGHRS and YFSETQ.